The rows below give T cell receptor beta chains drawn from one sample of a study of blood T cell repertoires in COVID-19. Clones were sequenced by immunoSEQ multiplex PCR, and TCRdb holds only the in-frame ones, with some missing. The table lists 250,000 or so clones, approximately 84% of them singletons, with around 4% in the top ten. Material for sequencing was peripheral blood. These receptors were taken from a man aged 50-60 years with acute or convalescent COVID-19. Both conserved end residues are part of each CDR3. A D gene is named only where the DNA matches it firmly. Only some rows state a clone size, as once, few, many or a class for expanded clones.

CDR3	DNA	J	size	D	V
CSASGAEPYGYTF	TGCAGTGCTAGTGGGGCAGAGCCCTATGGCTACACCTTC	TRBJ1-2	.	.	TRBV20-1
CASSQPRTTLRRSYNSPLHF	TGCGCCAGCAGTCAACCCCGGACAACCCTGAGGCGCTCCTATAATTCACCCCTCCACTTT	TRBJ1-6	.	.	TRBV23-1
CASSVGQGASGNTIYF	TGTGCCAGCAGCGTTGGTCAGGGGGCCTCTGGAAACACCATATATTTT	TRBJ1-3	.	TRBD1	TRBV9
CASSQSPGNTEAFF	TGCGCCAGCAGCCAATCCCCAGGGAACACTGAAGCTTTCTTT	TRBJ1-1	.	.	TRBV4-1
CASSFSGRAYEQYF	TGTGCCAGCAGCTTTTCCGGCAGGGCCTACGAGCAGTACTTC	TRBJ2-7	.	.	TRBV11-3
CASSRGSWPSYEQYF	TGTGCCAGCAGTCGCGGGAGTTGGCCCTCCTACGAGCAGTACTTC	TRBJ2-7	.	TRBD2	TRBV6-6
CASSVAQAGGSYNEQFF	TGTGCCAGCAGCGTAGCTCAGGCGGGGGGCTCCTACAATGAGCAGTTCTTC	TRBJ2-1	.	TRBD2	TRBV9
CASGLAVLQQFF	TGTGCTAGTGGTTTGGCAGTTCTTCAGCAGTTCTTC	TRBJ2-1	.	.	TRBV12-5
CASTPDKGFYEQYF	TGCGCCAGCACCCCGGACAAAGGGTTCTACGAGCAGTACTTC	TRBJ2-7	few	.	TRBV5-1
CAWSLAGTYEQYF	TGTGCCTGGTCTTTAGCGGGGACCTACGAGCAGTACTTC	TRBJ2-7	.	TRBD2	TRBV30
CASSLGLADYNEQFF	TGTGCCAGCAGCCTAGGACTAGCGGATTACAATGAGCAGTTCTTC	TRBJ2-1	.	TRBD2	TRBV7-2